The 7 T cell receptor beta chains below come from one sample, sequenced in a study of molecular identifiers for immune sequencing clone quantification. MiXCR, run by TCRdb on the PCR reads, gives a single entry per CDR3 protein. The table shows 400,000 to 600,000 distinct CDR3 sequences, with around 23% occurring only once. The sample consisted of naive CD8+ T cells from blood, with Jurkat cell RNA spiked in. Regarding subset: FACS-sorted CD8+CD4-CCR7+CD45RA+ naive T cells. All receptors derive from a human donor in good health. Some libraries in this study had Jurkat cell RNA spiked in.

This clonotype occurred once. This chain connects TRBV25-1 to TRBJ2-3; TRBD2 matches 7 bases. This CDR3 region has 15 residues. Germline assignment: CDR1 MGHDK and CDR2 SYGVNS. V lost 1 base, J lost 4 bases, and 5 bases stayed unmatched. The CDR3 region has the DNA TGTGCCAGCAGTGAATGGGGACGGGGGGCAGATACGCAGTATTTT. The encoded protein is CASSEWGRGADTQYF. Based on the CDR3 plus reference TRBV25-1 and TRBJ2-3, the full variable domain is EADIYQTPRYLVIGTGKKITLECSQTMGHDKMYWYQQDPGMELHLIHYSYGVNSTEKGDLSSESTVSRIRTEHFPLTLESARPSHTSQYLCASSEWGRGADTQYFGPGTRLTVL.

The CDR3 sequence: CASSQVTETSTDTQYF. The CDR3 DNA is TGCGCCAGCAGCCAGGTGACAGAGACTAGCACAGATACGCAGTATTTT. This sequence joins TRBV4-3 and TRBJ2-3; TRBD1 is a possible D gene (5 bases). This CDR3 is built from 16 residues. V lost 3 bases and J lost 0, with 13 bases in between. CDR1 is LGHNA, CDR2 YSLEER, per germline.

This chain joins TRBV19 and TRBJ2-7; tentative D call: TRBD2 (6 bases). This CDR3 contains 15 residues. V lost 5 bases and J lost 3, with 17 bases in between. Germline V gene lookup returns CDR1 LNHDA and CDR2 SQIVND (reference sequence). This chain's CDR3 is CASSYGGGSGYEQYF. CDR3 DNA: TGTGCCAGTAGTTACGGCGGAGGGTCTGGCTACGAGCAGTACTTC.

This clonotype appeared a few times. The chain couples TRBV7-9 to TRBJ1-4; no clear D gene. V was clipped by 0 bases and J by 7 bases, with 15 bases between them. Per germline, CDR1 SEHNR and CDR2 FQNEAQ (reference sequence). The length of the CDR3 is 16 residues. The CDR3 DNA sequence: TGTGCCAGCAGCTTAGCGCTGGCCAGGACGTCTGAAAAACTGTTTTTT. It yields the protein CASSLALARTSEKLFF.

This clonotype was observed once. A read error may be the cause here, since a much bigger clone is one base away. The CDR3: CTSSLATGYTEAFF. CDR3 bases: TGCACCAGCAGCTTGGCCACAGGGTACACTGAAGCTTTCTTT. The V call is TRBV5-1, the J call TRBJ1-1; tentative D call: TRBD1 (6 bases). This CDR3 region has 14 residues. Germline lookup yields CDR1 SGHRS and CDR2 YFSETQ.

This clonotype has only one observation. The junction and the germline gene differ at one end; a read error may be behind it. The V call is TRBV7-9, the J call TRBJ1-4; TRBD1 matches 9 bases. The germline CDR1 and CDR2 sequences are SEHNR and FQNEAQ (reference sequence). The CDR3 extends over 13 amino acids. Here the CDR3 reads CARSGTGIEKLFF. The CDR3 region has the DNA TGTGCCCGCAGCGGGACAGGGATTGAAAAACTGTTTTTT.

This clonotype appeared a single time. The rearrangement joins TRBV7-2 to TRBJ2-5; D gene ambiguous. This CDR3 is 13 amino acids long. Germline V gives CDR1 SGHTA, CDR2 FQGNSA. Trimming removed 7 bases from V and 9 bases from J, with 18 bases in between. The CDR3 nucleotides read TGTGCCAGCAACTACGTAGAGGCGGAGCCCCAGTACTTC. The encoded protein is CASNYVEAEPQYF.